In its sample, the clone carrying this T cell receptor (beta chain) was seen many times. What it binds is not known. A second about 7 to 11 cycle PCR used barcoded and J-beta primers. TCRdb used MiXCR to reprocess the 5' RACE reads, holding one entry per CDR3 protein. The sample holds 850,000 to 950,000 distinct CDR3 sequences, more than 25% seen once. These data belong to a study of blood T cells in healthy people across ages. The study, taken as a whole, reports: More naive CD4+ cells and higher diversity marked long-lived donors relative to aged donors.

V lost 4 bases and J 1 base, leaving 10 bases between the germline ends. Per germline, CDR1 SGHTA and CDR2 FQGNSA. CDR3 length: 14 amino acids. The TCR comes from a woman of 80 years or more in good health. Material: blood. The genes are TRBV7-2 and TRBJ2-5; perhaps TRBD1 as D (5 bases). CDR3 coding DNA: TGTGCCAGCAGCTCCGGACACTTCCAAGAGACCCAGTACTTC. This sequence encodes CASSSGHFQETQYF. Full variable domain (outside the CDR3, taken from reference TRBV7-2 and TRBJ2-5): GAGVSQSPSNKVTEKGKDVELRCDPISGHTALYWYRQSLGQGLEFLIYFQGNSAPDKSGLPSDRFSAERTGGSVSTLTIQRTQQEDSAVYLCASSSGHFQETQYFGPGTRLLVL.